Sequencing of this T cell receptor (beta chain) was carried out in a study of blood T cell repertoires in COVID-19. Study at large: The United States, Italy and Spain supplied acute and convalescent COVID-19 samples.

This clone was counted a single time. Original analysis: Reference gene primer amplification in the assay estimated nucleated cell counts. Assay used: immunoSEQ multiplex PCR; TCRdb lists only in-frame clones, some missing. That table is the source of V, J and clone size, and D and trimming were worked out from the DNA. The sample includes 150,000 to 200,000 clones, about 85% of them seen just once. The germline gives CDR1 MNHNY, CDR2 SVGAGI (reference sequence). Trimming took 6 bases from V and 8 from J, leaving 19 bases between them. This CDR3 region has 14 residues. The source of this sequence is a woman at least 80 years old with acute or convalescent COVID-19. The rearrangement links TRBV6-6 to TRBJ1-2; TRBD1 might be the D (5 bases). Sequencing was performed on peripheral blood. CDR3: CASSQQPREGGYTF. The DNA for the CDR3 is TGTGCCAGCAGCCAACAACCCAGGGAGGGGGGCTACACCTTC.